This T cell receptor beta chain was found in a study of blood T cell repertoires in COVID-19. Study information: Both acute and convalescent COVID-19 samples were obtained from the United States, Italy and Spain. In each case, the material was cDNA or gDNA derived from T cells, B-cell-depleted T cells, or PBMCs.

Only a few counts were recorded for this clone. In the original processing: For nucleated cells, counts were estimated from reference gene primer amplification. TCRdb's table, derived via immunoSEQ multiplex PCR, lists solely in-frame clones and lacks some. The V and J calls and clone size were taken over from that table, and D and trimming were inferred from the DNA. The table has some 100,000 clones, around 82% seen once. The V segment lost 7 bases and the J segment 6 bases; nucleotides outside the gene matches: 7. The length of the CDR3 is 14 residues. Germline loops: CDR1 SNHLY, CDR2 FYNNEI. The rearrangement joins TRBV2 to TRBJ2-1; 9 positions agree with TRBD1. The receptor was isolated from a human donor in a cohort sampled during active or convalescent COVID-19. Sequences were obtained from peripheral blood. CDR3 loop: CASINRGLTNEQFF. CDR3 in DNA: TGTGCCAGCATCAACAGGGGGCTTACCAATGAGCAGTTCTTC.